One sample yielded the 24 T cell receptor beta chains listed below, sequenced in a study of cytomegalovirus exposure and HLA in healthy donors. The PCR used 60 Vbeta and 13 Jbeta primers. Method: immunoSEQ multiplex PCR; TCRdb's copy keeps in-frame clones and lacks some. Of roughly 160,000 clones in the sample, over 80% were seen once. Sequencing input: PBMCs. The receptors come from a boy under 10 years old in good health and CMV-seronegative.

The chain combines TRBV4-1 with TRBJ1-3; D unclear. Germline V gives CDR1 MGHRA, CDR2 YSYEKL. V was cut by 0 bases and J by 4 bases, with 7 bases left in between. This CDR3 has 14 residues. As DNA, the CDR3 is TGCGCCAGCAGCCAAGAACGGTCGGGAAACACCATATATTTT. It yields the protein CASSQERSGNTIYF.

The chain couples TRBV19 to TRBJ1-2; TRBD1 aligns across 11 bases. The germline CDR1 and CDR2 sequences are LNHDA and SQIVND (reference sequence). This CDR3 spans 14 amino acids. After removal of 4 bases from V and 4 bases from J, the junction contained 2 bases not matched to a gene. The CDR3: CASSRGQGVYGYTF. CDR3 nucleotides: TGTGCCAGTAGTAGGGGACAGGGGGTCTATGGCTACACCTTC.

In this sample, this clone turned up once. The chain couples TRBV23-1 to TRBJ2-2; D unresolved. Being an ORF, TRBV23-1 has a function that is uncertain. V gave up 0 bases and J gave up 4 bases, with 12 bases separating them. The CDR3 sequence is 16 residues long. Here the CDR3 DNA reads TGCGCCAGCAGTCAATCCATTCTAGGAAGCACCGGGGAGCTGTTTTTT. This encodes CASSQSILGSTGELFF.

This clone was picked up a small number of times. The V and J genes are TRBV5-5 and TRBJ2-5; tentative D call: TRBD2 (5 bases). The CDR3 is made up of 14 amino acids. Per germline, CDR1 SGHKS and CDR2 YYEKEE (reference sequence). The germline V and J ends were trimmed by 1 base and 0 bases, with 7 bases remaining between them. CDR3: CASSLRDHQETQYF. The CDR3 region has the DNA TGTGCCAGCAGCTTGCGGGATCACCAAGAGACCCAGTACTTC.

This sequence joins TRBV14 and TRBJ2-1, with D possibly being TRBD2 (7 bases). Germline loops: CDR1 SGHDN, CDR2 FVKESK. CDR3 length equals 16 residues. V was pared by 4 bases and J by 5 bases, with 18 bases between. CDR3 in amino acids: CASSPRIWGGHNEQFF. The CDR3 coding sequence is TGTGCCAGCAGCCCACGGATCTGGGGGGGCCACAATGAGCAGTTCTTC.

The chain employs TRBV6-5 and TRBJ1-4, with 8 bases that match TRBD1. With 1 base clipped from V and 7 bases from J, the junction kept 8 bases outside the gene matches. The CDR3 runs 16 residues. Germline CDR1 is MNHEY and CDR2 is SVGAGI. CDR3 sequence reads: CASSYFLSGGVEKLFF. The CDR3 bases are TGTGCCAGCAGTTACTTTCTTTCAGGGGGCGTTGAAAAACTGTTTTTT.

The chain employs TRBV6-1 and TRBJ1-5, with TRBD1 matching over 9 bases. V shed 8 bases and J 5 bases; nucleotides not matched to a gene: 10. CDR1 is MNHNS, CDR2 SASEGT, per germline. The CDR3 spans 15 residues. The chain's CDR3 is CASSSDRGLDQPQHF. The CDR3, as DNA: TGTGCCAGCTCATCAGACAGGGGGTTAGATCAGCCCCAGCATTTT.

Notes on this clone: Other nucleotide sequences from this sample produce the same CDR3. The CDR3, as DNA: TGTGCCAGCAGCTTAGCGGGGGGGCCCACAGATACGCAGTATTTT. Amino acids: CASSLAGGPTDTQYF. The chain joins TRBV11-2 to TRBJ2-3, with 8 bases lining up with TRBD2. CDR3 length: 15 amino acids. V lost 1 base to trimming and J lost 2 bases; unmatched junction nucleotides: 2. The V gene's germline CDR1 is SGHAT and CDR2 FQNNGV.

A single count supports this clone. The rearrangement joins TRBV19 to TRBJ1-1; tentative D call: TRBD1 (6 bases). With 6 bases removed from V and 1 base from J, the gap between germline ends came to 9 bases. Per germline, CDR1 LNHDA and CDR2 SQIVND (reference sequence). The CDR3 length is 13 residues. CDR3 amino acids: CASRRTANTEAFF. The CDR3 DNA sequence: TGTGCCAGTAGACGGACAGCGAACACTGAAGCTTTCTTT.

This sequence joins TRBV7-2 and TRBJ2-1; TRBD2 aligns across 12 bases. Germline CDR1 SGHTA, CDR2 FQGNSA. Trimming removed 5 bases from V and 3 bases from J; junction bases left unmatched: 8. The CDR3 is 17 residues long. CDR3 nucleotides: TGTGCCAGCAGCCTAGTTTGGACTAGCGGGATCTACAATGAGCAGTTCTTC. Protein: CASSLVWTSGIYNEQFF.

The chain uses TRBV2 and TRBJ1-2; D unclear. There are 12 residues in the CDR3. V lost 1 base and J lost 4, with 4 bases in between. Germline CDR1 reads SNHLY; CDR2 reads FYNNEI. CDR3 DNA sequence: TGTGCCAGCAGTGAAGACGGCTATGGCTACACCTTC. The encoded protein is CASSEDGYGYTF.

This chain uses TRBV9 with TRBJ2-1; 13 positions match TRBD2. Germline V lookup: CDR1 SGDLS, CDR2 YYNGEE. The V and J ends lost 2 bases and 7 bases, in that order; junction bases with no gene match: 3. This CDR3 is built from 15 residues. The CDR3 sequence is CASSVGLAGENEQFF. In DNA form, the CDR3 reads TGTGCCAGCAGCGTCGGACTAGCGGGAGAGAATGAGCAGTTCTTC.

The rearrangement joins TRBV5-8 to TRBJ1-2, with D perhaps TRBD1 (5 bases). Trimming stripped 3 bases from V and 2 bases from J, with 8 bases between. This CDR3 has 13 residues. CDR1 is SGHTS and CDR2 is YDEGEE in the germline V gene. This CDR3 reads CASSSRQNYGYTF. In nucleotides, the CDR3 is TGTGCCAGCAGCTCACGACAGAACTATGGCTACACCTTC.

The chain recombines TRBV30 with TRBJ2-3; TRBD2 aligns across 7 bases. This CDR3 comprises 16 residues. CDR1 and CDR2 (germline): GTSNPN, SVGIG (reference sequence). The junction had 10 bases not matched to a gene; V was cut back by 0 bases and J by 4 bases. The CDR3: CAWSVRELVVPDTQYF. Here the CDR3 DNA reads TGTGCCTGGAGTGTGCGGGAGCTGGTTGTGCCAGATACGCAGTATTTT. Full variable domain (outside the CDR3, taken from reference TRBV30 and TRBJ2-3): SQTIHQWPATLVQPVGSPLSLECTVEGTSNPNLYWYRQAAGRGLQLLFYSVGIGQISSEVPQNLSASRPQDRQFILSSKKLLLSDSGFYLCAWSVRELVVPDTQYFGPGTRLTVL.

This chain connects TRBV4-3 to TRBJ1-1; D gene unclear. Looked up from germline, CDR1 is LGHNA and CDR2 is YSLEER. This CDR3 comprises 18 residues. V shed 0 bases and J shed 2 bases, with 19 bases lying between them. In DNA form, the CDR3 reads TGCGCCAGCAGCCAAGAAGTAGATCGACAACTGGGCAACACTGAAGCTTTCTTT. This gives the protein CASSQEVDRQLGNTEAFF.

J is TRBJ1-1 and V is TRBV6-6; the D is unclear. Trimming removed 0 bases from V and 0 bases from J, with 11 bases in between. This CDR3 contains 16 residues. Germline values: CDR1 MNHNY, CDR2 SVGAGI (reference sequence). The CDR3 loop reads CASSYSIGSMNTEAFF. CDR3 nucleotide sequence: TGTGCCAGCAGTTACTCGATTGGTAGCATGAACACTGAAGCTTTCTTT.

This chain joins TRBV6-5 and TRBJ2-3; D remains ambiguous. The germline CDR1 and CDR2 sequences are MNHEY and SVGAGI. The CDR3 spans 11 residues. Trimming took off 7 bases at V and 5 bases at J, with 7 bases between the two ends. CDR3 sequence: CASKSEDTQYF. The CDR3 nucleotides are TGTGCCAGCAAAAGCGAAGATACGCAGTATTTT.

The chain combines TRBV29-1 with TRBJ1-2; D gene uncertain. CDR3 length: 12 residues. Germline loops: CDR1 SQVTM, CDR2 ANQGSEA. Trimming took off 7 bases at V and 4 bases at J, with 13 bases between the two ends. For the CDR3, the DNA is TGCAGCGGGGGAGGAGGCCTCTATGGCTACACCTTC. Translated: CSGGGGLYGYTF.

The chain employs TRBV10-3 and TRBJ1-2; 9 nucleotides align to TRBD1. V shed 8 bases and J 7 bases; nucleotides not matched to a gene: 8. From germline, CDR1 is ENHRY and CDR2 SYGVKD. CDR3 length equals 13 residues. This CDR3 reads CAIEPGQGRGYTF. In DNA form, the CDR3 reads TGTGCCATCGAACCGGGACAGGGTCGTGGCTACACCTTC.

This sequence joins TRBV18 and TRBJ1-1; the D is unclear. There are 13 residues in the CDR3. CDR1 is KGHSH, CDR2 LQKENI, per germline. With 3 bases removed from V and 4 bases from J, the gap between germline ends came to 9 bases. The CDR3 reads CASSPRHRTEAFF. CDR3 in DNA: TGTGCCAGCTCACCCCGACATCGCACTGAAGCTTTCTTT.

As DNA, the CDR3 is TGCGCCAGCAGCCAAGAAGGACAGGGGTATCCCTATGGCTACACCTTC. Its protein product is CASSQEGQGYPYGYTF. J is TRBJ1-2 and V is TRBV4-3; the match to TRBD1 covers 9 bases. Germline V gene lookup returns CDR1 LGHNA and CDR2 YSLEER. Trimming took 0 bases from V and 4 from J; bases not matched to a gene: 6. This CDR3 spans 16 amino acids.

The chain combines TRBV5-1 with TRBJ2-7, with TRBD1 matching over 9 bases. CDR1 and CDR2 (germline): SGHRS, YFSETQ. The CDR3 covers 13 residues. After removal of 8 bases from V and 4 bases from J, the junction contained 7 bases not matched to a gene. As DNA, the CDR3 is TGCGCCAGGCCGGGACAGGGAGTATACGAGCAGTACGTC. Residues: CARPGQGVYEQYV.

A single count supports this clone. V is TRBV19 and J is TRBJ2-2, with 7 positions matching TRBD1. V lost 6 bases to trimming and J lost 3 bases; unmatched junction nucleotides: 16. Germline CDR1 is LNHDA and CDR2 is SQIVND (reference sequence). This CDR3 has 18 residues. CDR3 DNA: TGTGCCAGTAGCCCCTCTGGGACAGCAACAAGGGACACCGGGGAGCTGTTTTTT. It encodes CASSPSGTATRDTGELFF. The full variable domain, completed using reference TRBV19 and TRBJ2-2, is DGGITQSPKYLFRKEGQNVTLSCEQNLNHDAMYWYRQDPGQGLRLIYYSQIVNDFQKGDIAEGYSVSREKKESFPLTVTSAQKNPTAFYLCASSPSGTATRDTGELFFGEGSRLTVL.

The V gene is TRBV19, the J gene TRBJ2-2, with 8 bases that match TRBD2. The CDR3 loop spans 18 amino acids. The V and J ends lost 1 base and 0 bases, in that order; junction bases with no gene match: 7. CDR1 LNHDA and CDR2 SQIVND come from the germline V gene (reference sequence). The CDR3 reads CASSIGGAGGTNTGELFF. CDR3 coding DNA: TGTGCCAGTAGTATAGGAGGGGCGGGGGGCACGAACACCGGGGAGCTGTTTTTT.